This TCR beta chain was sequenced in a study of T cell responses to AZD1222 COVID-19 vaccine. The length of the CDR3 is 12 residues. Germline V gene data show CDR1 as LGHDT and CDR2 as YNNKEL (reference sequence). V lost 2 bases to trimming and J lost 8 bases, with 9 bases between them. Method: immunoSEQ multiplex PCR; TCRdb's copy keeps in-frame clones and lacks some. The sample lists about 130,000 clones, around 90% seen once, with 1.9% in the top ten. The chain recombines TRBV3-1 (or the pseudogene TRBV3-2) with TRBJ1-2; no clear D. The receptor comes from an adult in good health. The sample consisted of peripheral blood, taken on day 0 of AZD1222 vaccination. CDR3 nucleotide sequence: TGTGCCAGCAGCCAACTAAGCGAAGGCTACACCTTC. This encodes CASSQLSEGYTF.